The 18 T cell receptor beta chains presented below share a single source sample, sequenced in a study of graft-versus-host responses after intestinal transplantation. Only in-frame clones appear in the TCRdb table, and some are missing; sequencing was by immunoSEQ multiplex PCR. In the table there are some 7,000 clones, more than 30% of which are singletons. Sequenced material: alloreactive CD4+ T cells from a mixed lymphocyte reaction culture, taken before transplantation. Stated subset: CFSE-low proliferating T cells sorted from approximately 6-day pre-transplant mixed lymphocyte reaction (GvH or HvG direction). These receptors were taken from a human patient who was an organ donor for intestinal transplantation.

The gene calls are TRBV4-2 and TRBJ1-2, with 10 nucleotides matching TRBD1. Germline V gives CDR1 LGHNA, CDR2 YNFKEQ. This CDR3 has 16 amino acids. V gave up 5 bases and J gave up 7 bases; unmatched junction bases: 13. The CDR3 here is CASSLPTGTGASGYTF. CDR3 DNA: TGTGCCAGCAGCTTACCAACCGGGACAGGGGCCAGTGGCTACACCTTC.

This clone was recorded a few times. CDR3 in amino acids: CASSRSGEQFF. CDR3 nucleotides: TGTGCCAGCAGCCGTAGCGGGGAGCAGTTCTTC. J is TRBJ2-1 and V is TRBV11-3, with 7 bases identical to TRBD2. The CDR3 extends over 11 amino acids. Germline V CDR1 and CDR2: SGHNT, YENEEA. With V trimmed by 5 bases and J by 10 bases, 2 bases remained unmatched.

In this sample, this clone turned up once. V usage is TRBV7-3 and J usage is TRBJ1-6; D call uncertain. V was trimmed by 3 bases and J by 6 bases, leaving 6 bases between them. Germline V lookup: CDR1 SGHTA, CDR2 FQGTGA. The CDR3 sequence is 13 residues long. Here the CDR3 reads CASSFEPNSPLHF. The CDR3 bases are TGTGCCAGCAGCTTTGAGCCTAATTCACCCCTCCACTTT. The full variable domain, with the rest looked up from reference TRBV7-3 and TRBJ1-6, is GAGVSQTPSNKVTEKGKYVELRCDPISGHTALYWYRQSLGQGPEFLIYFQGTGAADDSGLPNDRFFAVRPEGSVSTLKIQRTERGDSAVYLCASSFEPNSPLHFGNGTRLTVT.

The rearrangement joins TRBV4-3 to TRBJ1-2; D is ambiguous. This CDR3 region has 15 residues. Trimming removed 0 bases from V and 8 bases from J, with 16 bases in between. Germline CDR1 LGHNA, CDR2 YSLEER. CDR3 loop: CASSQDKRGAWGYTF. The CDR3 region has the DNA TGCGCCAGCAGCCAAGATAAGAGAGGCGCGTGGGGCTACACCTTC.

This sequence joins TRBV7-9 and TRBJ2-7; D remains ambiguous. V shed 5 bases and J shed 6 bases, with 14 bases lying between them. The CDR3 loop spans 13 amino acids. Germline assignment: CDR1 SEHNR and CDR2 FQNEAQ (reference sequence). The CDR3 reads CASSELLRGEQYF. CDR3 sequence (DNA): TGTGCCAGCAGCGAACTTCTAAGAGGCGAGCAGTACTTC.

This rearrangement joins TRBV5-5 to TRBJ1-2, with D possibly matching TRBD1 (6 bases). Trimming took off 1 base at V and 8 bases at J, with 12 bases between the two ends. Germline V lookup: CDR1 SGHKS, CDR2 YYEKEE (reference sequence). The CDR3 extends over 13 amino acids. CDR3 bases: TGTGCCAGCAGCTTGCCCTGGACAGAGGGCTACACCTTC. It codes for CASSLPWTEGYTF.

This clone was detected only a few times. The chain links TRBV11-2 to TRBJ1-2; D gene ambiguous. Germline V gene data show CDR1 as SGHAT and CDR2 as FQNNGV. V shed 4 bases and J shed 6 bases, with 12 bases lying between them. The CDR3 contains 13 residues. The CDR3: CASSSRSFNGYTF. CDR3 DNA: TGTGCCAGCAGCTCGAGGTCGTTCAATGGCTACACCTTC.

This chain connects TRBV2 to TRBJ1-1, with 9 bases fitting TRBD1. The CDR3 contains 12 residues. V lost 6 bases to trimming and J lost 9 bases; unmatched junction nucleotides: 5. The germline V gene has CDR1 SNHLY and CDR2 FYNNEI. CDR3: CASRNRGPQAFF. CDR3 sequence (DNA): TGTGCCAGCAGAAACAGGGGGCCGCAAGCTTTCTTT.

This clone was seen only a few times. The rearrangement joins TRBV30 to TRBJ1-1; D ambiguous. Germline CDR1 and CDR2: GTSNPN and SVGIG (reference sequence). The V gene lost 2 bases and the J gene lost 1 base, with 8 bases spanning the gap. The CDR3 consists of 13 residues. CDR3 in amino acids: CAWSSTGNTEAFF. The CDR3 DNA is TGTGCCTGGAGTTCGACGGGGAACACTGAAGCTTTCTTT.

V gene TRBV6-5 combines with J gene TRBJ2-3; TRBD2 is a possible D gene (5 bases). Trimming stripped 0 bases from V and 4 bases from J, with 11 bases between. The CDR3 is 15 residues long. Germline V gene data show CDR1 as MNHEY and CDR2 as SVGAGI. CDR3: CASSYSLALADTQYF. CDR3 DNA sequence: TGTGCCAGCAGTTACTCGCTAGCTTTGGCAGATACGCAGTATTTT.

The sample holds a few counts of this clone. The chain carries TRBV29-1 and TRBJ1-2, with TRBD1 matching over 7 bases. The germline V gene encodes CDR1 SQVTM and CDR2 ANQGSEA. The CDR3 length is 12 residues. V lost 4 bases to trimming and J lost 4 bases; unmatched junction nucleotides: 3. CDR3 amino acids: CSVAGTVYGYTF. The CDR3 DNA sequence: TGCAGCGTTGCCGGGACAGTCTATGGCTACACCTTC. The whole variable domain, remainder taken from reference TRBV29-1 and TRBJ1-2, is SAVISQKPSRDICQRGTSLTIQCQVDSQVTMMFWYRQQPGQSLTLIATANQGSEATYESGFVIDKFPISRPNLTFSTLTVSNMSPEDSSIYLCSVAGTVYGYTFGSGTRLTVV.

This clone was seen a few times. This CDR3 is CASTPRAGIGGYTF. DNA for the CDR3: TGCGCCAGCACCCCAAGGGCCGGGATTGGTGGCTACACCTTC. The chain recombines TRBV4-1 with TRBJ1-2; D gene uncertain. Germline V CDR1 and CDR2: MGHRA, YSYEKL. The V end was cut by 7 bases, the J end by 7 bases, with 19 bases between. The CDR3 is 14 residues long.

For this clone: The junction departs from the called germline gene at one end, perhaps through a read error. The V and J genes are TRBV7-7 and TRBJ2-2; D gene ambiguous. This CDR3 comprises 11 residues. Germline V gene sequence: CDR1 SSHAT, CDR2 FNYEAQ (reference sequence). The CDR3 loop is CASSFGGELFF. CDR3 nucleotides: TGTGCTAGCAGCTTCGGCGGGGAGCTGTTTTTT.

The chain carries TRBV5-1 and TRBJ2-5; D gene ambiguous. Trimming removed 4 bases at V and 1 base at J, with 2 bases between. CDR1 and CDR2 (germline): SGHRS, YFSETQ. This CDR3 is 11 amino acids long. CDR3 region: CASSLQETQYF. The CDR3 coding sequence is TGCGCCAGCAGCCTCCAAGAGACCCAGTACTTC. The full variable domain, completed using reference TRBV5-1 and TRBJ2-5, is KAGVTQTPRYLIKTRGQQVTLSCSPISGHRSVSWYQQTPGQGLQFLFEYFSETQRNKGNFPGRFSGRQFSNSRSEMNVSTLELGDSALYLCASSLQETQYFGPGTRLLVL.

This clone was seen a handful of times. This chain connects TRBV6-5 to TRBJ1-1; a possible D gene is TRBD1 (6 bases). Trimming removed 6 bases at V and 4 bases at J, with 12 bases between. The CDR3 has 13 residues. From germline, CDR1 is MNHEY and CDR2 SVGAGI. Here the CDR3 DNA reads TGTGCCAGCAGACCAGGACAGTCCACTGAAGCTTTCTTT. Translated: CASRPGQSTEAFF.

The V gene is TRBV28, the J gene TRBJ2-3, with 13 bases that match TRBD2. Trimming cost V 5 bases and J 1 base; bases outside gene matches: 0. This CDR3 region has 15 residues. The germline V gene encodes CDR1 MDHEN and CDR2 SYDVKM. The CDR3 nucleotides are TGTGCCAGCAGTGGACTAGCGGGAGGCACAGATACGCAGTATTTT. Its translation: CASSGLAGGTDTQYF.

The chain combines TRBV11-1 with TRBJ2-7; 9 positions agree with TRBD2. Germline V lookup: CDR1 SGHAT, CDR2 FQDESV (reference sequence). V dropped 1 base and J dropped 3; count of bases not matched to a gene: 1. CDR3 size: 14 residues. Here the CDR3 DNA reads TGTGCCAGCAGCTTAGGCGGGAGGGTCTACGAGCAGTACTTC. This codes for CASSLGGRVYEQYF.

This chain links TRBV6-1 with TRBJ1-1, with D perhaps TRBD1 (5 bases). V lost 4 bases, J lost 2 bases, and 14 bases lay in between. Germline loops: CDR1 MNHNS, CDR2 SASEGT. The CDR3 runs 15 residues. The DNA for the CDR3 is TGTGCCAGCAGTGTGTCGGCAGGGCGTAACACTGAAGCTTTCTTT. Translating it yields CASSVSAGRNTEAFF.